This TCR beta chain was observed in a study of Ad26.COV2.S vaccination and SARS-CoV-2 variants. Study overall: The authors gave Ad26.COV2.S intramuscularly, either once or twice 56 days apart. Notes on the study in general: Estimates derived from TCR breadth and depth analyses may have underestimated total T cell responses. Substantial breadth was reportedly displayed by spike-specific CD8+ and CD4+ T cell responses after vaccination. It was found that vaccine and placebo recipients had similar non-spike TCR breadth.

TCRdb keeps only in-frame clones here, not all; method: immunoSEQ multiplex PCR. The sample yields approximately 420,000 clones, around nine tenths seen once. This CDR3 is built from 13 residues. V was cut by 9 bases and J by 7 bases, with 16 bases left in between. Germline loops: CDR1 ENHRY, CDR2 SYGVKD. To note about this clone: As yet, its antigen is unknown.

Treatment: around 19 received Ad26.COV2.S at low or high dose, single or two shots; 5 received placebo; per-sample allocation not given. Sampling was done on day 63 after the first vaccine or placebo injection. The genes are TRBV10-3 and TRBJ2-1; D possibly uses TRBD1 or TRBD2 (6 bases each). The TCR was taken from a person between 18 and 65 years old who received the Ad26.COV2.S COVID-19 vaccine or a placebo. Sequencing used peripheral blood, obtained in a trial of Ad26.COV2.S vaccine versus placebo. The CDR3 coding sequence is TGTGCCATTAGGGGGGCACCCACTAATGAGCAGTTCTTC. Its translation is CAIRGAPTNEQFF.